Listed below are T cell receptor beta chains from one sample, sequenced in a study of blood T cell repertoires in COVID-19. The protocol was immunoSEQ multiplex PCR, while the TCRdb copy is restricted to in-frame clones and leaves out a portion. Of about 210,000 clones in the sample, about 91% were seen once. Source material: peripheral blood. These TCRs come from a man younger than 40 with acute or convalescent COVID-19. CDR3s include the opening cysteine and the closing phenylalanine or tryptophan. A D gene is named only where the DNA matches it firmly. For some rows the clone size is stated as once, few or many, or as a class when expanded; others skip it.

v_gene: TRBV18
j_gene: TRBJ2-5
abundance: -
d_gene: -
CDR3aa: CASSPGVETQYF
CDR3nt: TGTGCCAGCTCACCAGGAGTAGAGACCCAGTACTTC

v_gene: TRBV12-3/TRBV12-4
j_gene: TRBJ2-1
abundance: -
d_gene: -
CDR3aa: CASSFLGYNEQFF
CDR3nt: TGTGCCAGCAGTTTTCTCGGGTACAATGAGCAGTTCTTC

v_gene: TRBV19
j_gene: TRBJ1-1
abundance: -
d_gene: -
CDR3aa: CASSIFQRAMNTEAFF
CDR3nt: TGTGCCAGTAGTATCTTCCAGCGGGCAATGAACACTGAAGCTTTCTTT

v_gene: TRBV21-1
j_gene: TRBJ2-5
abundance: -
d_gene: -
CDR3aa: CASSPCGEKLQGTQYF
CDR3nt: TGTGCCAGCAGCCCATGCGGGGAGAAGCTCCAAGGGACCCAGTACTTC

v_gene: TRBV3-1/TRBV3-2
j_gene: TRBJ2-7
abundance: -
d_gene: -
CDR3aa: CASSRPNYEQYF
CDR3nt: TGTGCCAGCAGCCGCCCTAACTACGAGCAGTACTTC

v_gene: TRBV7-9
j_gene: TRBJ1-2
abundance: -
d_gene: TRBD1
CDR3aa: CASSLQGPRTGYTF
CDR3nt: TGTGCCAGCAGCCTACAGGGGCCGCGAACGGGCTACACCTTC

v_gene: TRBV9
j_gene: TRBJ1-1
abundance: -
d_gene: -
CDR3aa: CASSVQGNTEAFF
CDR3nt: TGTGCCAGCAGCGTGCAGGGAAACACTGAAGCTTTCTTT

v_gene: TRBV28
j_gene: TRBJ2-1
abundance: once
d_gene: TRBD2
CDR3aa: CASSLDSGRTNDEQFF
CDR3nt: TGTGCCAGCAGTTTGGATAGCGGGAGAACTAACGATGAGCAGTTCTTC

v_gene: TRBV9
j_gene: TRBJ2-2
abundance: -
d_gene: -
CDR3aa: CASSVVPDGTGELFF
CDR3nt: TGTGCCAGCAGCGTAGTCCCAGATGGCACCGGGGAGCTGTTTTTT

v_gene: TRBV6-5
j_gene: TRBJ1-2
abundance: -
d_gene: TRBD1
CDR3aa: CASSYNPGTGQGYTF
CDR3nt: TGTGCCAGCAGTTACAACCCCGGGACAGGGCAAGGCTACACCTTC

v_gene: TRBV6-6
j_gene: TRBJ2-7
abundance: -
d_gene: -
CDR3aa: CAIQGEFGFGEQYF
CDR3nt: TGTGCCATACAGGGAGAGTTTGGGTTTGGAGAGCAGTACTTC

v_gene: TRBV30
j_gene: TRBJ2-1
abundance: -
d_gene: -
CDR3aa: CAWRGDSSYNEQFF
CDR3nt: TGTGCCTGGAGAGGAGACTCATCCTACAATGAGCAGTTCTTC

v_gene: TRBV7-9
j_gene: TRBJ1-1
abundance: -
d_gene: -
CDR3aa: CASSLELEMNTEAFF
CDR3nt: TGTGCCAGCAGCTTAGAATTAGAAATGAACACTGAAGCTTTCTTT

v_gene: TRBV11-2
j_gene: TRBJ1-5
abundance: -
d_gene: TRBD1
CDR3aa: CASSLTRTGDQPQHF
CDR3nt: TGTGCCAGCAGCTTAACCCGGACAGGGGATCAGCCCCAGCATTTT

v_gene: TRBV6-5
j_gene: TRBJ1-1
abundance: -
d_gene: -
CDR3aa: CASSYEGLVNTEAFF
CDR3nt: TGTGCCAGCAGTTACGAGGGACTTGTGAACACTGAAGCTTTCTTT

v_gene: TRBV6-6
j_gene: TRBJ2-2
abundance: -
d_gene: -
CDR3aa: CASSYYSGELFF
CDR3nt: TGTGCCAGCAGTTACTACTCCGGGGAGCTGTTTTTT

v_gene: TRBV6-5
j_gene: TRBJ2-5
abundance: -
d_gene: -
CDR3aa: CASSYSASGNRETQYF
CDR3nt: TGTGCCAGCAGTTACTCAGCCTCAGGGAACAGAGAGACCCAGTACTTC